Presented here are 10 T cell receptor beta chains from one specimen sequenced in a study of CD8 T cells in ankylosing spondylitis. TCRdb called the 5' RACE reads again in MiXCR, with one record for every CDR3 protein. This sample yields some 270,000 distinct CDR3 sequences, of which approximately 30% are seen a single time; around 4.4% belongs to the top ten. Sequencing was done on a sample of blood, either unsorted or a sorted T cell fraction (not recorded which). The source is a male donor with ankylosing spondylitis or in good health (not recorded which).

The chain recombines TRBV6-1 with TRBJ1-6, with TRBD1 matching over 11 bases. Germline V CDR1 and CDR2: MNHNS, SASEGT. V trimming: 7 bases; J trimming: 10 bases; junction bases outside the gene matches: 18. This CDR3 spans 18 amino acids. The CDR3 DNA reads TGTGCCAGCAAACGAACCCCATCCGGACAGGGGGCAAGATCACCCCTCCACTTT. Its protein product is CASKRTPSGQGARSPLHF.

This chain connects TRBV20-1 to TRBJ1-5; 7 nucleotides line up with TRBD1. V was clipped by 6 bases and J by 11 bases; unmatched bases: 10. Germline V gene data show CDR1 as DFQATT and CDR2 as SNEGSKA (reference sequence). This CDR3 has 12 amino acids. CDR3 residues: CSAVRQGPTQHF. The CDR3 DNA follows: TGCAGTGCCGTACGACAGGGCCCGACCCAGCATTTT.

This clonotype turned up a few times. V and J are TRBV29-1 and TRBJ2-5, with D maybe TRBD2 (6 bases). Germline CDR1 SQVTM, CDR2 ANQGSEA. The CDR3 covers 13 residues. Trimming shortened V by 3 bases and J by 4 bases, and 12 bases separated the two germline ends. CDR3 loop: CSVDSRGGETQYF. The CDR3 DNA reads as TGCAGCGTTGATTCTAGGGGAGGAGAGACCCAGTACTTC.

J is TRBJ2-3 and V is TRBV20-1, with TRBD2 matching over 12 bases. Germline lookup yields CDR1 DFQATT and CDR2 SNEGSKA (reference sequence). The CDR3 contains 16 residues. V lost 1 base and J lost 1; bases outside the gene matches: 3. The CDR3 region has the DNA TGCAGTGCTAGAGGACTAGCGGGAGAGGGCACAGATACGCAGTATTTT. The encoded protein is CSARGLAGEGTDTQYF.

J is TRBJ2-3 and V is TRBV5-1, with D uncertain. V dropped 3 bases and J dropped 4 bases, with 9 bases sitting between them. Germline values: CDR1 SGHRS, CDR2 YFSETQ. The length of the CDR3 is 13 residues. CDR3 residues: CASSSAIADTQYF. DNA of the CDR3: TGCGCCAGCAGCTCTGCTATCGCAGATACGCAGTATTTT.

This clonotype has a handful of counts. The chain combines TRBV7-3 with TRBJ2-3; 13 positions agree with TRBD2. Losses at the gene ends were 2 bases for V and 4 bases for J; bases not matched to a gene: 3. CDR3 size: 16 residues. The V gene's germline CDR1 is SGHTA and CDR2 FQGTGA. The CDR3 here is CASSLEGTSGADTQYF. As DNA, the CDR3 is TGTGCCAGCAGCTTAGAAGGGACTAGCGGGGCAGATACGCAGTATTTT.

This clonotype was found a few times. The CDR3 protein is CASARGERTYEQYF. Written as DNA, the CDR3 is TGTGCCAGCGCTCGAGGGGAGCGGACCTACGAGCAGTACTTC. The chain links TRBV6-1 to TRBJ2-7; D may be TRBD1 or TRBD2 (5 bases each). Looked up from germline, CDR1 is MNHNS and CDR2 is SASEGT. The V and J ends lost 8 bases and 2 bases respectively, with 16 bases between them. This CDR3 region has 14 residues.

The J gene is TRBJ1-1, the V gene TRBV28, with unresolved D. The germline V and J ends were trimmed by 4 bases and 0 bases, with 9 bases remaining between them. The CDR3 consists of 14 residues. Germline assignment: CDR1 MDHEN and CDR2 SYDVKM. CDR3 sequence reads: CASSSTGLNTEAFF. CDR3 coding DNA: TGTGCCAGCAGTTCCACCGGGCTGAACACTGAAGCTTTCTTT.

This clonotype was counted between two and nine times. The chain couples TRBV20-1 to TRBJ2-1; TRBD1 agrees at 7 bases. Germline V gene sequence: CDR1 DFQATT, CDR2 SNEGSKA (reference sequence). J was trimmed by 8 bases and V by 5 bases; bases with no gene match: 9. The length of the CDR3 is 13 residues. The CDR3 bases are TGCAGTGCTGGGAGAGGGGGCTTGGATGAGCAGTTCTTC. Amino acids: CSAGRGGLDEQFF.

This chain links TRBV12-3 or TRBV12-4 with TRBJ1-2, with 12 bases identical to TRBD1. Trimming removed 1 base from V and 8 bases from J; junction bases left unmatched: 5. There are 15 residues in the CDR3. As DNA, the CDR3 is TGTGCCAGCAGTTTAGTTGGGGACAGGGGGCGCGGCTACACCTTC. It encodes CASSLVGDRGRGYTF.